The source of this T cell receptor beta chain is a study of technical replicates of blood from several donors. Only in-frame clones appear in the TCRdb table, and some are missing; sequencing was by immunoSEQ multiplex PCR. The sample holds approximately 81,000 clones, about 81% seen once. This clone turned up a few times. CDR3 length: 14 residues. J gave up 3 bases and V 1 base, and 3 bases lay outside the gene matches. From germline, CDR1 is LGHNA and CDR2 YNFKEQ. This receptor was taken from a human donor in good health. Some clones in this sample may be carry-over from other donors' samples. The chain employs TRBV4-2 and TRBJ2-7; 7 bases line up with TRBD1. Specimen: PBMCs. CDR3 bases: TGTGCCAGCAGCCAAGGGCAGGGGGTCTACGAGCAGTACTTC. The encoded protein is CASSQGQGVYEQYF.